There are a few counts of the clone carrying this T cell receptor (beta chain). What it binds is unknown. These data belong to a study of post-analysis software for immune sequencing data. Broader study findings: Same-batch samples co-clustered strongly by F measure. When compared against controls, multiple sclerosis patients showed significantly lower normalized Chao1 diversity. Relative to controls, patients had roughly five TRBV segments at higher frequency, with TRBV5-6, TRBV5-1 and TRBV20-1 among these.

The V gene's germline CDR1 is LNHDA and CDR2 SQIVND (reference sequence). The CDR3 length is 15 residues. Trimming pared 6 bases from V and 4 bases from J, leaving 19 bases between. Unique molecular identifiers were built into the TCR beta cDNA libraries. About 500,000 cDNA molecules were obtained per 1 to 10 million input T cells. One entry per CDR3 protein results from TCRdb running MiXCR on the PCR reads. This sample yields about 430,000 distinct CDR3 sequences, of which approximately 37% are seen a single time; approximately 7.7% belongs to the top ten. This chain connects TRBV19 to TRBJ2-7, with D tentatively TRBD1 (6 bases). The TCR originated in a girl aged 2 to 10 with multiple sclerosis. Specimen: blood. Here the CDR3 reads CASSFGQKPRYEQYF. In DNA, the CDR3 is TGTGCCAGTAGCTTCGGACAGAAACCTCGATACGAGCAGTACTTC.